Below are 19 T cell receptor beta chains sequenced from a single sample in a study of blood T cells in healthy people across ages. Next came a second PCR, run for roughly 6 to 11 cycles, which used a sample-barcoded 5' primer along with a J-beta primer mix. MiXCR was run by TCRdb on the 5' RACE reads, yielding one entry per CDR3 protein. The repertoire consists of about 780,000 distinct CDR3 sequences, with more than 35% occurring once and the leading ten covering roughly 18%. The sample consisted of blood. The receptors were gathered from a man older than 75 in good health.

Regarding this clonotype: An end of the junction differs from the germline gene, which may be a read error. V usage is TRBV7-2 and J usage is TRBJ2-5; 8 bases agree with TRBD1. The CDR3 covers 15 residues. Germline-derived CDR1 and CDR2 are SGHTA and FQGNSA. CDR3 residues: CVSSVRQGKQETQYF. The CDR3 bases are TGTGTCAGCAGCGTTAGACAGGGGAAACAAGAGACCCAGTACTTC.

The CDR3 region has the DNA TGCAGCGCCAAGCCTAGCGGACCCCGGACCCAGTACTTC. It specifies CSAKPSGPRTQYF. The chain employs TRBV29-1 and TRBJ2-5; 7 positions agree with TRBD2. CDR3 size: 13 residues. The V gene's germline CDR1 is SQVTM and CDR2 ANQGSEA. V lost 7 bases, J lost 7 bases, and 12 bases stayed unmatched.

CDR3 amino acids: CASSRQGSEQYF. The CDR3 DNA follows: TGTGCCAGCAGTCGACAGGGCTCCGAGCAGTACTTC. The chain uses TRBV2 and TRBJ2-7; 7 nucleotides line up with TRBD1. The CDR3 runs to 12 residues. Per the germline V gene, CDR1 is SNHLY and CDR2 is FYNNEI. Trimming cost V 5 bases and J 6 bases; bases outside gene matches: 4.

This chain joins TRBV5-5 and TRBJ2-5; 10 nucleotides agree with TRBD2. CDR3 size: 16 residues. Germline V gene lookup returns CDR1 SGHKS and CDR2 YYEKEE (reference sequence). V shed 4 bases and J 11 bases; nucleotides not matched to a gene: 17. The CDR3 nucleotides read TGTGCCAGCAGCGGGCGGACTAGCGGTTTATACAATGAGCAGTACTTC. Protein: CASSGRTSGLYNEQYF.

This sequence joins TRBV7-2 and TRBJ2-4, with D possibly TRBD1 on 6 matching bases. V shed 8 bases and J shed 3 bases, with 20 bases lying between them. This CDR3 spans 16 amino acids. Germline V gives CDR1 SGHTA, CDR2 FQGNSA. The CDR3 DNA sequence: TGTGCCAGCCGCTCACGACAGGACGGCCGCAAAAACATTCAGTACTTC. It specifies CASRSRQDGRKNIQYF.

This clonotype appeared many times. This chain joins TRBV12-3 or TRBV12-4 and TRBJ1-4, with D unclear. Trimming left V 5 bases short and J 0 bases short, with 10 bases between. This CDR3 has 15 amino acids. CDR3 DNA sequence: TGTGCCAGCAGTCCATCGACAACAACTAATGAAAAACTGTTTTTT. Translated: CASSPSTTTNEKLFF.

This chain links TRBV27 with TRBJ2-6, with D possibly TRBD1 on 5 matching bases. The CDR3 spans 17 residues. V was shortened by 4 bases and J by 0 bases, with 13 bases between the two germline ends. In germline, CDR1 is MNHEY, CDR2 SMNVEV (reference sequence). CDR3 DNA sequence: TGTGCCAGCAGTTCTGGGCAGGGCCTCTCTGGGGCCAACGTCCTGACTTTC. Its translation is CASSSGQGLSGANVLTF.

This clonotype has a handful of counts. V usage is TRBV10-3 and J usage is TRBJ2-5; a weak D match, TRBD2 (5 bases). Germline-derived CDR1 and CDR2 are ENHRY and SYGVKD. Trimming removed 10 bases from V and 5 bases from J, with 17 bases in between. The CDR3 consists of 13 residues. CDR3 in amino acids: CATTGGPSETQYF. DNA for the CDR3: TGTGCCACCACGGGCGGGCCGAGCGAGACCCAGTACTTC.

The gene calls are TRBV28 and TRBJ2-5; 14 bases line up with TRBD2. The CDR3 has 17 amino acids. The J segment lost 11 bases and the V segment lost 5 bases, leaving 16 bases of the junction unmatched. The germline V gene encodes CDR1 MDHEN and CDR2 SYDVKM. The CDR3 reads CASSTRLAGGPFYEQYF. The CDR3 coding sequence is TGTGCCAGCAGTACCCGACTAGCGGGAGGGCCATTCTATGAGCAGTACTTC. The variable domain in full, with the rest retrieved from reference TRBV28 and TRBJ2-5, is DVKVTQSSRYLVKRTGEKVFLECVQDMDHENMFWYRQDPGLGLRLIYFSYDVKMKEKGDIPEGYSVSREKKERFSLILESASTNQTSMYLCASSTRLAGGPFYEQYFGPGTRLLVL.

This clonotype was observed a few times. The J gene is TRBJ2-7, the V gene TRBV6-1, with 7 bases that match TRBD1. Germline-derived CDR1 and CDR2 are MNHNS and SASEGT. J gave up 5 bases and V 1 base, and 11 bases lay outside the gene matches. CDR3 size: 16 residues. The CDR3 is CASSEVRGLGRNEQYF. CDR3 sequence (DNA): TGTGCCAGCAGTGAAGTTAGGGGGCTAGGTCGCAACGAGCAGTACTTC.

V gene TRBV7-9 combines with J gene TRBJ2-4, with TRBD2 matching over 8 bases. The J call is uncertain, as TRBJ2-7 better fits the DNA end. Germline CDR1 and CDR2: SEHNR and FQNEAQ (reference sequence). This CDR3 spans 12 amino acids. The CDR3 nucleotides read TGTGCCAGCAGCCCCCGGGAGGGCGAGCAGTACTTC. This translates into CASSPREGEQYF.

The table lists this clonotype with a few counts. The chain is built from TRBV3-1 and TRBJ2-5; no clear D. This CDR3 has 14 amino acids. Per the germline V gene, CDR1 is LGHDT and CDR2 is YNNKEL (reference sequence). V lost 4 bases to trimming and J lost 5 bases, with 14 bases between them. CDR3: CASSPHLAGETQYF. The CDR3 nucleotides read TGTGCCAGCAGCCCGCACTTGGCCGGCGAGACCCAGTACTTC.

A few counts support this clonotype. The chain has TRBV25-1 and TRBJ2-3; 8 bases align to TRBD1. V was clipped by 4 bases and J by 5 bases; unmatched bases: 8. The CDR3 has 15 residues. The V gene's germline CDR1 is MGHDK and CDR2 SYGVNS. As DNA, the CDR3 is TGTGCCAGCAGTGCTTCCGGACAGGGAGGAGATACGCAGTATTTT. It translates to CASSASGQGGDTQYF.

This clonotype appeared many times. The genes are TRBV12-3 or TRBV12-4 and TRBJ2-5; unclear D gene. This CDR3 has 14 residues. Trimming pared 3 bases from V and 1 base from J, leaving 9 bases between. DNA of the CDR3: TGTGCCAGCAGTTTCCGCGAAACCCAAGAGACCCAGTACTTC. Its protein product is CASSFRETQETQYF.

There are a few counts of this clonotype. This chain joins TRBV18 and TRBJ2-5; no firm D call. The CDR3 is made up of 13 amino acids. Trimming shortened V by 3 bases and J by 5 bases, and 10 bases separated the two germline ends. Germline values: CDR1 KGHSH, CDR2 LQKENI. CDR3: CASSPTHGETQYF. DNA for the CDR3: TGTGCCAGCTCACCGACCCATGGGGAGACCCAGTACTTC.

The CDR3 sequence: CASRRKGLTYSTDTQYF. CDR3 nucleotide sequence: TGTGCCAGCAGGCGGAAGGGACTAACATATAGCACAGATACGCAGTATTTT. The rearrangement uses TRBV27 and TRBJ2-3, with 7 bases identical to TRBD2. V gave up 6 bases and J gave up 0 bases; unmatched junction bases: 12. The CDR3 runs to 17 residues. CDR1 is MNHEY, CDR2 SMNVEV, per germline (reference sequence).

The sample holds a few counts of this clonotype. V usage is TRBV7-2 and J usage is TRBJ2-2; either TRBD1 or TRBD2 may supply D (5 bases each). Germline CDR1 and CDR2: SGHTA and FQGNSA. The CDR3 extends over 14 amino acids. Trimming shortened V by 1 base and J by 6 bases, and 9 bases separated the two germline ends. CDR3 protein: CASSLDGGPGELFF. DNA for the CDR3: TGTGCCAGCAGCTTAGATGGGGGTCCCGGGGAGCTGTTTTTT. The full variable domain, completed using reference TRBV7-2 and TRBJ2-2, is GAGVSQSPSNKVTEKGKDVELRCDPISGHTALYWYRQSLGQGLEFLIYFQGNSAPDKSGLPSDRFSAERTGGSVSTLTIQRTQQEDSAVYLCASSLDGGPGELFFGEGSRLTVL.

This chain joins TRBV7-2 and TRBJ2-7; a weak D match, TRBD2 (6 bases). Trimming cost V 7 bases and J 4 bases, with 20 bases left between them. Germline V gene data show CDR1 as SGHTA and CDR2 as FQGNSA. This CDR3 is 15 amino acids long. Here the CDR3 DNA reads TGTGCCAGCAACCAACGTCTTGGAGGGCAATACGAGCAGTACTTC. This encodes CASNQRLGGQYEQYF.

The chain links TRBV20-1 to TRBJ2-7, with 9 nucleotides matching TRBD2. This CDR3 has 16 amino acids. Germline-derived CDR1 and CDR2 are DFQATT and SNEGSKA (reference sequence). With 1 base clipped from V and 1 base from J, the junction kept 8 bases outside the gene matches. Here the CDR3 DNA reads TGCAGTGCTAGAGCCCCGGCGGGAGGGCCTTCCTACGAGCAGTACTTC. Protein product: CSARAPAGGPSYEQYF.